Listed below are T cell receptor beta chains from one sample, sequenced in a study of T cells after yellow fever vaccination. TCRdb passed the 5' RACE reads through MiXCR, listing each CDR3 protein once. Of about 340,000 distinct CDR3 sequences in the sample, around 12% were seen once. Sample: CD4+ T cells sorted from PBMCs, taken 15 days after the yellow fever booster vaccination. The receptor source for this set is a man between 18 and 29 years old who received the YFV17D yellow fever vaccine. The CDR3 runs from the conserved cysteine through the conserved F or W. Each record gives: D gene, J gene, clone size, V gene, CDR3 DNA, CDR3 protein. D genes are given only for firm matches. A clone size is listed for some rows: how often the clone was seen (once, few, many), or a class if it is expanded.

>NA|TRBJ1-6|NA|TRBV6-2/TRBV6-3
TGTGCCAGCAGGTCTCCGGGGTGGGGGCCACCCCTCCACTTT
CASRSPGWGPPLHF
>NA|TRBJ1-5|NA|TRBV7-2
TGTGCCAGCAGCCCGCCGGGTGGCCCCGATCAGCCCCAGCATTTT
CASSPPGGPDQPQHF
>TRBD2|TRBJ2-1|NA|TRBV19
TGTGCCAGTAGTAAGAGTCGGACTAGCGGGGGGGCTTTGGATGAGCAGTTCTTC
CASSKSRTSGGALDEQFF
>NA|TRBJ2-7|few|TRBV18
TGTGCCAGCTCACCACGGGGGCACCCTAGCTCCTACGAGCAGTACTTC
CASSPRGHPSSYEQYF
>NA|TRBJ2-3|few|TRBV20-1
TGCAGTGCCAGAGGGACTTGGAGCCGCACAGATACGCAGTATTTT
CSARGTWSRTDTQYF
>NA|TRBJ2-3|NA|TRBV5-1
TGCGCCAGCAGCTTCGGGTCCTCAAGGGACACAGATACGCAGTATTTT
CASSFGSSRDTDTQYF
>NA|TRBJ1-1|NA|TRBV18
TGTGCCAGCTCGGCGACCGGGGGTGAGGCTTTCTTT
CASSATGGEAFF
>NA|TRBJ2-2|few|TRBV3-1
TGTGCCAGCAGCCAAGCATGGGGCTCCACCGGGGAGCTGTTTTTT
CASSQAWGSTGELFF
>NA|TRBJ2-5|few|TRBV15
TGTGCCACCAGCAGAGATGAGGCTAGCCAGACCCAGTACTTC
CATSRDEASQTQYF
>NA|TRBJ1-1|NA|TRBV12-3/TRBV12-4
TGTGCCAGCAGTAGCACCGGGTCAGGGAACACTGAAGCTTTCTTT
CASSSTGSGNTEAFF
>TRBD2|TRBJ2-7|few|TRBV5-1
TGCGCCAGCAGCTTGGTACCCCAGATCGGGGGGAACGAGCAGTACTTC
CASSLVPQIGGNEQYF
>NA|TRBJ2-5|NA|TRBV6-2/TRBV6-3
TGTGCCAGCGGTTGGGACTTAGGCGAGACCCAGTACTTC
CASGWDLGETQYF
>TRBD1|TRBJ2-2|NA|TRBV3-1
TGTGCCAGCAGCTACGGACAGGGGGATTACGCCGGGGAGCTGTTTTTT
CASSYGQGDYAGELFF
>TRBD2|TRBJ2-1|few|TRBV19
TGTGCCAGTAGTATGGCGCTAGCGGGGGCCTACAATGAGCAGTTCTTC
CASSMALAGAYNEQFF
>NA|TRBJ1-1|NA|TRBV6-2/TRBV6-3
TGTGCCAGCAGTTACCGCGACAGACCGACTGAAGCTTTCTTT
CASSYRDRPTEAFF
>NA|TRBJ2-7|NA|TRBV5-8
TGTGCCAGCAGTCCCCGTGGGGGGGGCTCACCCCACCCCGCCTACGAGCAGTACTTC
CASSPRGGGSPHPAYEQYF
>NA|TRBJ1-4|NA|TRBV28
TGTGCCAGCAGTAACTCCCCCACTAATGAAAAACTGTTTTTT
CASSNSPTNEKLFF
>TRBD2|TRBJ2-3|NA|TRBV2
TGTGCCAGCAGTGAGGAGCGGGGGAGCACAGATACGCAGTATTTT
CASSEERGSTDTQYF
>TRBD2|TRBJ2-5|many|TRBV27
TGTGCCAGCAGTTTCCACAAACTAGCGGGACGGCCTGAGACCCAGTACTTC
CASSFHKLAGRPETQYF
>TRBD1|TRBJ1-1|NA|TRBV6-1
TGTGCCAGCAGTGAAAGGAAGGGGGCGAACACTGAAGCTTTCTTT
CASSERKGANTEAFF
>NA|TRBJ1-5|few|TRBV12-3/TRBV12-4
TGTGCCAGCAGTTTGGGAGAGGGGGACCGAGGGGTTAATCAGCCCCAGCATTTT
CASSLGEGDRGVNQPQHF
>TRBD1|TRBJ2-5|few|TRBV29-1
TGCAGCGCCATGGGACAGGGGGGGGGAGAGACCCAGTACTTC
CSAMGQGGGETQYF
>NA|TRBJ2-3|few|TRBV2
TGTGCCAGCAGGAGCGACACAGATACGCAGTATTTT
CASRSDTDTQYF
>TRBD1|TRBJ1-1|NA|TRBV25-1
TGTGCCAGCAGTGATCCAAACAGGGGTGACACTGAAGCTTTCTTT
CASSDPNRGDTEAFF
>NA|TRBJ1-1|NA|TRBV5-6
TGTGCCAGCATCTTGGTTCACAGCCCTATTGAAGCTTTCTTT
CASILVHSPIEAFF
>NA|TRBJ2-1|NA|TRBV7-9
TGTGCCAGCAGCTTCCCCGGGACATTATACAATGAGCAGTTCTTC
CASSFPGTLYNEQFF
>NA|TRBJ1-1|many|TRBV6-5
TGTGCCAGCAGTTTAGGGGTCATGAACACTGAAGCTTTCTTT
CASSLGVMNTEAFF
>TRBD1|TRBJ2-3|NA|TRBV6-2/TRBV6-3
TGTGCCAGCAGGAAGGACAGGGGGCGGGAGGATACGCAGTATTTT
CASRKDRGREDTQYF